Listed below are T cell receptor beta chains from one sample, sequenced in a study of T cells in localized non-small cell lung cancer. The assay was immunoSEQ multiplex PCR, and TCRdb's table has in-frame clones only and misses some. This sample has approximately 88,000 clones, with under 95% found just once. Specimen: PBMCs, collected before any cancer treatment. The receptors were gathered from a woman aged 40-69 years with stage II squamous cell lung carcinoma. Both conserved end residues are part of each CDR3. Fields, in order: V gene, clone size, J gene, D gene, CDR3 protein, CDR3 DNA. A D gene is named only where the DNA matches it firmly. The size field is filled for only some rows; it gives once, few, many or a size class.

>TRBV6-5|-|TRBJ1-4|-
CASRKGPEKLFF
TGTGCCAGCAGGAAGGGGCCTGAGAAACTGTTTTTT
>TRBV28|-|TRBJ2-6|-
CASSPPGSGANVLTF
TGTGCCAGCAGCCCCCCGGGGTCTGGGGCCAACGTCCTGACTTTC
>TRBV19|-|TRBJ1-5|-
CASSPPEGGVSNQPQHF
TGTGCCAGTAGTCCCCCGGAGGGGGGCGTTAGCAATCAGCCCCAGCATTTT
>TRBV6-5|-|TRBJ2-6|TRBD1
CASGTGEGANVLTF
TGTGCCAGCGGGACAGGGGAAGGGGCCAACGTCCTGACTTTC
>TRBV27|-|TRBJ1-1|-
CASRYGQEAFF
TGTGCCAGCAGATACGGACAGGAAGCTTTCTTT
>TRBV6-5|-|TRBJ1-4|-
CAELGGKLFF
TGTGCCGAGCTAGGGGGAAAACTGTTTTTT
>TRBV11-2|-|TRBJ1-1|-
CASSFSNTEAFF
TGTGCCAGCAGCTTTTCAAACACTGAAGCTTTCTTT
>TRBV19|-|TRBJ1-5|TRBD1
CASRQGVDQPQHF
TGTGCCAGTCGACAGGGGGTCGATCAGCCCCAGCATTTT
>TRBV19|-|TRBJ1-5|TRBD1
CASSGTGLDQPQHF
TGTGCCAGTAGCGGGACAGGTCTTGACCAGCCCCAGCATTTT
>TRBV2|-|TRBJ1-4|TRBD1
CASSERDSKRLNEKLFF
TGTGCCAGCAGTGAAAGGGACAGCAAACGGCTTAATGAAAAACTGTTTTTT
>TRBV5-1|-|TRBJ1-3|-
CASSSDPFSGNTIYF
TGCGCCAGCAGCTCCGACCCTTTTTCTGGAAACACCATATATTTT
>TRBV19|-|TRBJ2-1|-
CASSRLAIDNEQFF
TGTGCCAGTAGTCGCCTAGCTATTGACAATGAGCAGTTCTTC
>TRBV6-1|-|TRBJ2-5|-
CASSERGPGATQYF
TGTGCCAGCAGTGAACGGGGACCCGGGGCAACCCAGTACTTC
>TRBV28|-|TRBJ2-6|-
CASSFQGTPFSGANVLTF
TGTGCCAGCAGTTTCCAGGGGACACCCTTCTCTGGGGCCAACGTCCTGACTTTC
>TRBV19|-|TRBJ2-2|-
CASSPSGVTGELFF
TGTGCCAGTAGTCCCTCAGGGGTTACCGGGGAGCTGTTTTTT
>TRBV7-2|-|TRBJ2-7|TRBD2
CASSPGLAGGGEQYF
TGTGCCAGCAGCCCGGGACTAGCGGGAGGCGGGGAGCAGTACTTC
>TRBV5-1|-|TRBJ1-2|-
CASSFGAGDRYGYTF
TGCGCCAGCAGCTTCGGAGCAGGGGATCGGTATGGCTACACCTTC
>TRBV28|few|TRBJ1-1|-
CASSLGRKNTEAFF
TGTGCCAGCAGTTTAGGGAGAAAGAACACTGAAGCTTTCTTT
>TRBV15|-|TRBJ1-2|-
CATSRDFMSNRDYGYTF
TGTGCCACCAGCAGAGATTTTATGTCTAACAGGGACTATGGCTACACCTTC
>TRBV6-1|-|TRBJ2-7|TRBD2
CASSAQRGNRVAGGRGEQYF
TGTGCCAGCAGTGCACAAAGAGGCAACAGGGTAGCGGGGGGGAGAGGAGAGCAGTACTTC
>TRBV19|once|TRBJ2-7|-
CASSIAGPFYEQYF
TGTGCCAGTAGTATAGCCGGGCCGTTCTACGAGCAGTACTTC
>TRBV7-2|-|TRBJ1-2|TRBD1
CASSLDNRGTYGYTF
TGTGCCAGCAGCTTAGACAACAGGGGGACCTATGGCTACACCTTC
>TRBV7-9|once|TRBJ1-5|-
CASSPGGQPQHF
TGTGCCAGCAGCCCGGGGGGACAGCCCCAGCATTTT
>TRBV5-1|once|TRBJ2-3|TRBD2
CASKPRPSGSVIGSTDTQYF
TGCGCCAGCAAACCCAGGCCCAGCGGGAGCGTAATCGGTAGCACAGATACGCAGTATTTT
>TRBV7-9|once|TRBJ1-1|-
CASSPQADVRAEAFF
TGTGCCAGCAGCCCCCAGGCCGACGTTAGGGCTGAAGCTTTCTTT
>TRBV19|-|TRBJ1-5|-
CASSTGARNNQPQHF
TGTGCCAGTAGTACCGGGGCCCGCAACAATCAGCCCCAGCATTTT
>TRBV5-1|-|TRBJ1-1|-
CASSLAPPGRNTEAFF
TGCGCCAGCAGCTTGGCCCCCCCGGGGCGGAACACTGAAGCTTTCTTT
>TRBV10-3|-|TRBJ1-1|-
CAISEGLDTEAFF
TGTGCCATCAGTGAGGGATTGGACACTGAAGCTTTCTTT
>TRBV5-1|-|TRBJ1-1|-
CASTAGAANTEAFF
TGCGCCAGCACTGCGGGCGCGGCGAACACTGAAGCTTTCTTT
>TRBV21-1|-|TRBJ2-3|-
CASPRWSGGLTDTQYF
TGTGCCAGCCCCCGATGGAGCGGGGGCCTCACAGATACGCAGTATTTT
>TRBV28|-|TRBJ1-5|TRBD1
CASREQGANQPQHF
TGTGCCAGCAGGGAACAGGGGGCGAATCAGCCCCAGCATTTT
>TRBV4-1|-|TRBJ1-3|-
CASSGNTIYF
TGCGCCTCTTCGGGAAACACCATATATTTT
>TRBV5-1|-|TRBJ1-2|-
CASSLDGVSYGYTF
TGCGCCAGCAGCTTGGATGGGGTTAGCTATGGCTACACCTTC
>TRBV28|-|TRBJ2-6|-
CASSSPFRGTLSSGANVLTF
TGTGCCAGCAGTTCGCCCTTCCGGGGTACCCTAAGCTCTGGGGCCAACGTCCTGACTTTC
>TRBV5-1|-|TRBJ1-1|-
CASSPRQATNTEAFF
TGCGCCAGCAGCCCCAGACAGGCCACGAACACTGAAGCTTTCTTT
>TRBV12-5|-|TRBJ2-1|TRBD2
CASGLGLAGGSYNEQFF
TGTGCTAGTGGTTTGGGACTAGCGGGAGGATCCTACAATGAGCAGTTCTTC
>TRBV18|-|TRBJ1-2|-
CASSRSGGPGDYGYTF
TGTGCCAGCTCACGGTCCGGGGGCCCGGGGGACTATGGCTACACCTTC
>TRBV25-1|-|TRBJ1-2|-
CASSEYSGANYGYTF
TGTGCCAGCAGTGAATATTCAGGGGCTAACTATGGCTACACCTTC
>TRBV7-2|-|TRBJ1-1|-
CASSLGQTNTEAFF
TGTGCCAGCAGCTTAGGACAGACGAACACTGAAGCTTTCTTT
>TRBV4-1|-|TRBJ1-5|-
CASSQDKARGLNQPQHF
TGCGCCAGCAGCCAAGATAAGGCGAGGGGATTAAATCAGCCCCAGCATTTT
>TRBV4-1|-|TRBJ1-5|TRBD1
CASSQDRAPGGRYGNQPQHF
TGCGCCAGCAGCCAAGATCGAGCGCCAGGGGGACGATACGGCAATCAGCCCCAGCATTTT
>TRBV7-8|-|TRBJ1-4|-
CASSYGLPNEKLFF
TGTGCCAGCAGCTACGGACTGCCAAATGAAAAACTGTTTTTT
>TRBV10-1|-|TRBJ2-5|-
CASSESSGGETQYF
TGCGCCAGCAGTGAGTCATCAGGAGGAGAGACCCAGTACTTC
>TRBV6-1|-|TRBJ2-6|-
CASSKFSGANVLTF
TGTGCCAGCAGCAAGTTTTCTGGGGCCAACGTCCTGACTTTC
>TRBV15|-|TRBJ1-1|-
CATSPLLRGPNTEAFF
TGTGCCACCAGCCCCCTTCTAAGAGGGCCGAACACTGAAGCTTTCTTT
>TRBV5-1|once|TRBJ1-6|TRBD1
CASSSQGGGSPLHF
TGCGCCAGCAGTTCCCAGGGGGGGGGATCACCCCTCCACTTT
>TRBV19|-|TRBJ2-2|-
CASPAPGTPGELFF
TGTGCCAGTCCTGCCCCCGGGACTCCCGGGGAGCTGTTTTTT
>TRBV28|once|TRBJ2-1|-
CASSLFRENKFF
TGTGCCAGCAGTTTATTTCGGGAAAACAAGTTCTTC
>TRBV28|once|TRBJ1-2|-
CASSFESGRLYGYTF
TGTGCCAGCAGTTTCGAGTCCGGACGGCTTTATGGCTACACCTTC
>TRBV25-1|-|TRBJ1-4|-
CASTDGGREKLFF
TGTGCCAGCACTGACGGGGGACGGGAAAAACTGTTTTTT